The next 9 T cell receptor beta chains were all read from a single sample in a study of cytomegalovirus exposure and HLA in healthy donors. PCR primers comprised 60 Vbeta and 13 Jbeta primers. The protocol was immunoSEQ multiplex PCR, while the TCRdb copy is restricted to in-frame clones and leaves out a portion. Of 200,000 or so clones in the sample, around 80% are singletons; the top ten hold around 2.1%. Sequencing was done on a sample of PBMCs. The receptors originated from a woman aged 18-29 years in good health and CMV-seropositive.

There are a few counts of this clone. The chain couples TRBV6-1 to TRBJ2-2; possibly TRBD2 for D (6 bases). CDR3 length equals 14 residues. V lost 7 bases and J 0 bases, leaving 9 bases between the germline ends. CDR1 is MNHNS and CDR2 is SASEGT in the germline V gene. The CDR3 DNA is TGTGCCAGCAAGCGGACTACGAACACCGGGGAGCTGTTTTTT. This gives the protein CASKRTTNTGELFF.

This clone was detected only once. The J gene is TRBJ1-2, the V gene TRBV4-2; TRBD1 agrees at 9 bases. The length of the CDR3 is 14 residues. V lost 5 bases to trimming and J lost 3 bases; unmatched junction nucleotides: 4. The germline CDR1 and CDR2 sequences are LGHNA and YNFKEQ. The CDR3 loop reads CASSTGQGHYGYTF. CDR3 nucleotides: TGTGCCAGCAGCACCGGACAGGGGCACTATGGCTACACCTTC.

The chain recombines TRBV7-2 with TRBJ2-3; 15 nucleotides agree with TRBD2. Germline CDR1 reads SGHTA; CDR2 reads FQGNSA. This CDR3 region has 16 residues. V gave up 5 bases and J gave up 5 bases; unmatched junction bases: 5. Written as DNA, the CDR3 is TGTGCCAGCAGCCCCGGACTAGCGGGGGGGCAAGATACGCAGTATTTT. This sequence encodes CASSPGLAGGQDTQYF. The variable domain in full, with the rest retrieved from reference TRBV7-2 and TRBJ2-3, is GAGVSQSPSNKVTEKGKDVELRCDPISGHTALYWYRQSLGQGLEFLIYFQGNSAPDKSGLPSDRFSAERTGGSVSTLTIQRTQQEDSAVYLCASSPGLAGGQDTQYFGPGTRLTVL.

V is TRBV7-9 and J is TRBJ1-4; D may be TRBD1 (5 bases). There are 14 residues in the CDR3. Per the germline V gene, CDR1 is SEHNR and CDR2 is FQNEAQ (reference sequence). The germline V and J ends were trimmed by 3 bases and 4 bases, with 9 bases remaining between them. The CDR3 bases are TGTGCCAGCAGCTTCGACAGACTTAATGAAAAACTGTTTTTT. Residues: CASSFDRLNEKLFF.

This clone has a single count. This rearrangement joins TRBV4-2 to TRBJ2-1, with D tentatively TRBD2 (5 bases). CDR3 length: 17 residues. Germline values: CDR1 LGHNA, CDR2 YNFKEQ. V lost 0 bases and J 5 bases, leaving 17 bases between the germline ends. CDR3 bases: TGTGCCAGCAGCCAAGAATTCGCGGGCACGATTAACAATGAGCAGTTCTTC. Translating it yields CASSQEFAGTINNEQFF.

The CDR3 here is CASSALHGTGGVSPLHF. The CDR3 bases are TGTGCCAGCAGTGCCTTACATGGGACAGGGGGCGTTTCACCCCTCCACTTT. The rearrangement joins TRBV9 to TRBJ1-6; 12 bases match TRBD1. J lost 9 bases, V lost 5 bases, and 12 bases had no gene match. The CDR3 covers 17 residues. Germline V CDR1 and CDR2: SGDLS, YYNGEE.

J is TRBJ2-2 and V is TRBV6-5; 8 bases are shared with TRBD2. CDR3 length: 14 residues. Germline values: CDR1 MNHEY, CDR2 SVGAGI. The ends lost 7 bases at V and 0 bases at J; junction bases unmatched: 1. The CDR3 DNA reads as TGTGCCAGCAAGGGACTAGCGAACACCGGGGAGCTGTTTTTT. This encodes CASKGLANTGELFF.

The chain links TRBV27 to TRBJ2-3; 7 bases align to TRBD1. From germline, CDR1 is MNHEY and CDR2 SMNVEV (reference sequence). The CDR3 consists of 17 residues. The junction had 11 bases not matched to a gene; V was cut back by 2 bases and J by 3 bases. Here the CDR3 DNA reads TGTGCCAGCAGTTTAAAAATGCGCAGACAGGGTACAGATACGCAGTATTTT. This encodes CASSLKMRRQGTDTQYF.

CDR3 amino acids: CASSPGTDLASRPFF. The CDR3 coding sequence is TGTGCCAGCAGCCCTGGGACAGATCTTGCTTCTAGGCCTTTCTTT. The chain combines TRBV11-2 with TRBJ1-1; 7 bases match TRBD1. With 5 bases clipped from V and 12 bases from J, the junction kept 18 bases outside the gene matches. The CDR3 has 15 residues. The germline gives CDR1 SGHAT, CDR2 FQNNGV.